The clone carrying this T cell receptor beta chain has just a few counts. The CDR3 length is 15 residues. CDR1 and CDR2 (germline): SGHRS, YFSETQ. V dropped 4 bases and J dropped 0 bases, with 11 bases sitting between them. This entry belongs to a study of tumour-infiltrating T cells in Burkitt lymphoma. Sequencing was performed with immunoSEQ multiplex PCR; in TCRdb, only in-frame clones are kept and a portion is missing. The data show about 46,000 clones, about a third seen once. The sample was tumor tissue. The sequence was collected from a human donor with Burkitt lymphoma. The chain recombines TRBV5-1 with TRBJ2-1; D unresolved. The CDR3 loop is CASSGDRSSYNEQFF. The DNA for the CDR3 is TGCGCCAGCAGCGGTGACCGGAGCTCCTACAATGAGCAGTTCTTC.